The TCR beta chain under discussion was sequenced for a study of shared clonotypes between healthy human individuals. With respect to this clone: Its antigen is currently unknown. Other nucleotide sequences in the sample specify the same CDR3.

Profiled with immunoSEQ multiplex PCR; TCRdb holds only in-frame clones, not every one. The sample records 700,000 or so clones, 72% being singletons. Study outcomes and limitations: Tissues were not sampled, only blood, and their repertoires likely differ.

V was shortened by 0 bases and J by 1 base, with 8 bases between the two germline ends. This CDR3 has 15 residues. In germline, CDR1 is SGHRS, CDR2 YFSETQ. This chain joins TRBV5-1 and TRBJ1-3, with D tentatively TRBD1 (5 bases). The sequenced material came from memory CD4+ T cells sorted from blood. Described subset: CD45RA-negative fraction. The sequence was obtained from a woman in her 30s in good health. CDR3: CASSLAAGSGNTIYF. The DNA for the CDR3 is TGCGCCAGCAGCTTGGCGGCAGGGTCTGGAAACACCATATATTTT.